The clone carrying this T cell receptor beta chain was detected once. Its antigen remains unidentified. Germline loops: CDR1 PRHDT, CDR2 FYEKMQ (reference sequence). Trimming removed 5 bases from V and 5 bases from J, with 20 bases in between. This CDR3 has 16 amino acids. It was CD45RO-negative cells, positively selected for CCR7, that made up naive CD8 cells, with terminally differentiated effector memory CD45RA+ cells excluded. This sample was included in a study of shared clonotypes between healthy human individuals. Study-level findings and limits: Generation probabilities of non-shared clonotypes were lower (relative to those shared by all four donors).

Approximately 210 ng DNA, about 28,000 T cell genomes, went into each sorted-subset replicate PCR. Using immunoSEQ multiplex PCR, the repertoire was profiled, and TCRdb retains in-frame clones only, with some absent. The sample includes hundreds of thousands of clones, roughly 95% seen only once; the top ten take about 0.11%. V gene TRBV13 combines with J gene TRBJ2-3; D might be TRBD2 (6 bases). This receptor was identified in a woman between 25 and 40 years old in good health. Sequences were obtained from naive CD8+ T cells sorted from blood. Here the CDR3 reads CASSAAGSGGRDTQYF. The DNA for the CDR3 is TGTGCCAGCAGCGCAGCCGGGTCTGGGGGGAGAGATACGCAGTATTTT. Combining the CDR3 with reference TRBV13 and TRBJ2-3 gives the whole variable domain AAGVIQSPRHLIKEKRETATLKCYPIPRHDTVYWYQQGPGQDPQFLISFYEKMQSDKGSIPDRFSAQQFSDYHSELNMSSLELGDSALYFCASSAAGSGGRDTQYFGPGTRLTVL.